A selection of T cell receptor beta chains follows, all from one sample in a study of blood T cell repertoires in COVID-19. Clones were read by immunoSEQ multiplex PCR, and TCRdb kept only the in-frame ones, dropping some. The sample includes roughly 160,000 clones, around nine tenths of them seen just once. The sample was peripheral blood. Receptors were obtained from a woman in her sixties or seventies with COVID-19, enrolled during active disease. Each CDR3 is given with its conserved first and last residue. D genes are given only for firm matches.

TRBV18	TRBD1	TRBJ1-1	CASSPPSQGARLNTEAFF	TGTGCCAGCTCACCACCGTCACAGGGGGCGCGACTGAACACTGAAGCTTTCTTT
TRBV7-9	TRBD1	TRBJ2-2	CASSGDRGRSGELFF	TGTGCCAGCAGCGGGGACAGGGGGCGATCCGGGGAGCTGTTTTTT
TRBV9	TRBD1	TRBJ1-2	CASSVGQTGQNYGYTF	TGTGCCAGCAGCGTGGGACAGACAGGGCAGAACTATGGCTACACCTTC
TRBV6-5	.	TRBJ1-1	CASSYVSAGREVAFF	TGTGCCAGCAGTTACGTATCGGCAGGGAGGGAAGTAGCTTTCTTT
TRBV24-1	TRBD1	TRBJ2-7	CATSGWDRGIVEQYF	TGTGCCACCAGTGGTTGGGACAGGGGGATAGTCGAGCAGTACTTC
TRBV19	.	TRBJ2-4	CASSITGPLAKNIQYF	TGTGCCAGTAGTATAACAGGGCCGCTGGCCAAAAACATTCAGTACTTC
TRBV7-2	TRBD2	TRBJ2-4	CASSSGLAGGDGNIQYF	TGTGCCAGCAGCTCGGGACTAGCGGGGGGCGACGGAAACATTCAGTACTTC
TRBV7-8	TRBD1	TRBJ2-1	CASSSGQGAFEQFF	TGTGCCAGCAGCTCCGGACAGGGGGCGTTTGAGCAGTTCTTC
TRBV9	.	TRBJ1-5	CASSVGLSNQPQHF	TGTGCCAGCAGCGTAGGACTCAGCAATCAGCCCCAGCATTTT
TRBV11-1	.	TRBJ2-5	CASSSRTFGGGETQYF	TGTGCCAGCAGCTCTAGGACCTTCGGAGGGGGCGAGACCCAGTACTTC
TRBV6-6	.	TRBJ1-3	CASSYSWGERNTIYF	TGTGCCAGCAGTTACTCGTGGGGCGAAAGAAACACCATATATTTT
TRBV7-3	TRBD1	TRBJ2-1	CASSLGDRTYNEQFF	TGTGCCAGCAGCTTAGGGGACAGAACCTACAATGAGCAGTTCTTC
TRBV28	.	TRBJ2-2	CASTLPGTGELFF	TGTGCCAGCACTCTCCCGGGGACCGGGGAGCTGTTTTTT
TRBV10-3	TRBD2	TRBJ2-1	CAISTGPGRGGGAGYNEQFF	TGTGCCATCAGTACCGGACCGGGGCGAGGCGGGGGGGCCGGGTACAATGAGCAGTTCTTC
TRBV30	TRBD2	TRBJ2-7	CAWTSGRPYEQYF	TGTGCCTGGACTAGCGGGAGACCCTACGAGCAGTACTTC
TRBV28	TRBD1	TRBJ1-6	CASTDRRQGGNSPLHF	TGTGCCAGCACCGACCGCCGACAGGGTGGTAATTCACCCCTCCACTTT
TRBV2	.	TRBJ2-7	CASSQDISLYEQYF	TGTGCCAGCAGTCAGGACATTTCCCTATACGAGCAGTACTTC
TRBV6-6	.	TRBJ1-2	CASSYSGQGKGYGYTF	TGTGCCAGCAGTTACAGTGGCCAGGGGAAGGGGTATGGCTACACCTTC
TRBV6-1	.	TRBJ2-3	CASSEGLSTDTQYF	TGTGCCAGCAGTGAAGGGCTCAGCACAGATACGCAGTATTTT